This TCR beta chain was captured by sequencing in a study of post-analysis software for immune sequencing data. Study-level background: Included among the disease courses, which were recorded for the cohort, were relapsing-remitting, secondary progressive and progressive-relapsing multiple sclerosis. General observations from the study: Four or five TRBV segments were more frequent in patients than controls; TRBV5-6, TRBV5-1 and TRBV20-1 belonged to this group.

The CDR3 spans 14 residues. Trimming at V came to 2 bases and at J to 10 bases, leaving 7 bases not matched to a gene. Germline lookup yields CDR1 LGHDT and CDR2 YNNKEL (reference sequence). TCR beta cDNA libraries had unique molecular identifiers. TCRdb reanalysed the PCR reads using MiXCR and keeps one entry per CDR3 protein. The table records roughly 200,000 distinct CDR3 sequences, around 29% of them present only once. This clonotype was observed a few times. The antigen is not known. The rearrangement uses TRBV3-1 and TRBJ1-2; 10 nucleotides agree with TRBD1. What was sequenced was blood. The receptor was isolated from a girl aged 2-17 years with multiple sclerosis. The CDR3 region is CASSQPGTGDDYTF. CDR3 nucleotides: TGTGCCAGCAGCCAACCCGGGACAGGGGATGACTACACCTTC.